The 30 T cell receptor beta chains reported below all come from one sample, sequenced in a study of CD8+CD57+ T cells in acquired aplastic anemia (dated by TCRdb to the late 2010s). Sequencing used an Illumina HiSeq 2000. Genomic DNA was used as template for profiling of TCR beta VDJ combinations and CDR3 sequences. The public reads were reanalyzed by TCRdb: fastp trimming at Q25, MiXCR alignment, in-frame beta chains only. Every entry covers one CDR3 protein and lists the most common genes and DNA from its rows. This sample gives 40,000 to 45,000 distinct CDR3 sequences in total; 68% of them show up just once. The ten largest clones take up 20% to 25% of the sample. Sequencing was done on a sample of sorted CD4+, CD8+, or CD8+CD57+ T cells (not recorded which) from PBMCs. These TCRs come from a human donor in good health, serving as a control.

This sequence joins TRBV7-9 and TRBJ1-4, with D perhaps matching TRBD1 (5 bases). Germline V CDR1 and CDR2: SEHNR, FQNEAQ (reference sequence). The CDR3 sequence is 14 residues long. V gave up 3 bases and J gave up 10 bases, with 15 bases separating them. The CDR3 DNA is TGTGCCAGCAGCTTCACGCTAGGGGAGGGAAAACTGTTTTTT. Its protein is CASSFTLGEGKLFF.

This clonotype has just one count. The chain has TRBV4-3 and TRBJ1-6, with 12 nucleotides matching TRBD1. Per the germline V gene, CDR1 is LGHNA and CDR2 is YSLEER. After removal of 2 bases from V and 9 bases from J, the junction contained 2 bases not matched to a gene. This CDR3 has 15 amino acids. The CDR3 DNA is TGCGCCAGCAGCCAATTGGGACAGGGGGCTTCACCCCTCCACTTT. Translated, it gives CASSQLGQGASPLHF.

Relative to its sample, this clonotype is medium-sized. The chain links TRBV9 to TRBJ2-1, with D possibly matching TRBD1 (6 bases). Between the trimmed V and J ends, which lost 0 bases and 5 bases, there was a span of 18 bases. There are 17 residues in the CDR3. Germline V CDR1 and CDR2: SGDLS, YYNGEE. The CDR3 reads CASSVGGRAQGDNEQFF. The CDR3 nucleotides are TGTGCCAGCAGCGTAGGCGGACGAGCACAGGGCGACAATGAGCAGTTCTTC.

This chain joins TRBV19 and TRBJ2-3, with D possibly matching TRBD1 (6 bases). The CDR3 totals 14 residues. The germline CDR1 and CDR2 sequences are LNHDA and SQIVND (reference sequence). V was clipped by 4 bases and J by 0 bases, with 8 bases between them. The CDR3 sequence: CASSRQGSTDTQYF. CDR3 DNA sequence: TGTGCCAGTAGTAGGCAGGGGAGCACAGATACGCAGTATTTT.

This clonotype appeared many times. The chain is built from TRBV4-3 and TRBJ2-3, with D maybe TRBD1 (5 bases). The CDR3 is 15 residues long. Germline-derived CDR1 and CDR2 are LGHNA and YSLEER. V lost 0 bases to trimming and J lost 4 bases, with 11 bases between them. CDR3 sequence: CASSQELGLPDTQYF. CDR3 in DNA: TGCGCCAGCAGCCAAGAGTTGGGGCTACCAGATACGCAGTATTTT.

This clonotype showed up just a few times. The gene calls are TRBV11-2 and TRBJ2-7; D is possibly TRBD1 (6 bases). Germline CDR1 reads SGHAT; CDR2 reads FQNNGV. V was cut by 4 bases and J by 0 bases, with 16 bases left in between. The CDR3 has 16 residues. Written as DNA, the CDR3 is TGTGCCAGCAGCTCCCGCCGAGACAGGAGCTCCTACGAGCAGTACTTC. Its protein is CASSSRRDRSSYEQYF.

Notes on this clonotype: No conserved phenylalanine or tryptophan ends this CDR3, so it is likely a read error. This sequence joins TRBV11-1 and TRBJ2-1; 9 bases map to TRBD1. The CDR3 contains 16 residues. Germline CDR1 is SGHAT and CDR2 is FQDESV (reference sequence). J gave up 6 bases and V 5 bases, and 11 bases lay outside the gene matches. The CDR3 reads CASSKPGQGEGNEQFS. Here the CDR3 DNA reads TGTGCCAGCAGCAAGCCGGGACAGGGCGAGGGCAATGAGCAGTTCTCC.

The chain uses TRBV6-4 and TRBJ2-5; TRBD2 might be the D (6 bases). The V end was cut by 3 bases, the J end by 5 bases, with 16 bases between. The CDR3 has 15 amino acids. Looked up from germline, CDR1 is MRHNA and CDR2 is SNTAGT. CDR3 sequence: CASSEGLTRSETQYF. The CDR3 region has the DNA TGTGCCAGCAGTGAAGGCCTGACTAGATCGGAGACCCAGTACTTC.

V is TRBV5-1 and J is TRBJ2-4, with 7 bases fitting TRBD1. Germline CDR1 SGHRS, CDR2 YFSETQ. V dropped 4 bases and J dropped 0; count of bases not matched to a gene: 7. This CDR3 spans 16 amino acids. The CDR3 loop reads CASSMDRPPAKNIQYF. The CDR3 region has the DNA TGCGCCAGCAGCATGGACAGGCCACCAGCCAAAAACATTCAGTACTTC.

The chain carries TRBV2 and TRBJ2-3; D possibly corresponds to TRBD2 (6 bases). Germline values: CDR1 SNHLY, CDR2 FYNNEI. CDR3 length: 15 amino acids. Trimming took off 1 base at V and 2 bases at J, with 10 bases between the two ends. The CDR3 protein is CASSEGIAATDTQYF. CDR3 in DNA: TGTGCCAGCAGTGAAGGGATAGCGGCCACAGATACGCAGTATTTT.

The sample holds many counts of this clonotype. For the CDR3, the DNA is TGTGCCCGGTCCCCAACAGATTATCATCATAAATACGAGCAGTACTTC. Its translation: CARSPTDYHHKYEQYF. The chain links TRBV19 to TRBJ2-7; D call uncertain. The V and J ends lost 11 bases and 4 bases respectively, with 27 bases between them. This CDR3 comprises 16 residues. CDR1 and CDR2 from the germline V gene are LNHDA and SQIVND (reference sequence).

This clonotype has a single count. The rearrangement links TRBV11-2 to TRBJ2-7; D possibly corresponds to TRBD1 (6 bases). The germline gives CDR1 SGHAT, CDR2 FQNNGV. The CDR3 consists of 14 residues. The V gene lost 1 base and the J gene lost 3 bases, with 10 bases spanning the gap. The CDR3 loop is CASSLGDTFYEQYF. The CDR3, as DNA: TGTGCCAGCAGCTTAGGGGACACCTTCTACGAGCAGTACTTC.

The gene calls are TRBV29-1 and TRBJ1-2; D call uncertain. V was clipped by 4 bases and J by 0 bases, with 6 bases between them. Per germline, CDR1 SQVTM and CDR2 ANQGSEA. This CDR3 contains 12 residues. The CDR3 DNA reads TGCAGCGTTGCAGCCACTAACTATGGCTACACCTTC. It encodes CSVAATNYGYTF.

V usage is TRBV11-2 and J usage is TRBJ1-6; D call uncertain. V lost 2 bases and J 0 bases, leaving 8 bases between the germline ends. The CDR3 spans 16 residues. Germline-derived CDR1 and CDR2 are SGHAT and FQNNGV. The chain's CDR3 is CASSLPFGSYNSPLHF. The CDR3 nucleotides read TGTGCCAGCAGCTTACCATTCGGCTCCTATAATTCACCCCTCCACTTT.

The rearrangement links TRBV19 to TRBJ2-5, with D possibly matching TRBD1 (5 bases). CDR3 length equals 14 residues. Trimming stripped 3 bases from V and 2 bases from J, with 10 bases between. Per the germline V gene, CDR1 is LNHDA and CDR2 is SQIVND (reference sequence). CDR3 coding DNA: TGTGCCAGTAGTATCCGACAGTTACAAGAGACCCAGTACTTC. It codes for CASSIRQLQETQYF.

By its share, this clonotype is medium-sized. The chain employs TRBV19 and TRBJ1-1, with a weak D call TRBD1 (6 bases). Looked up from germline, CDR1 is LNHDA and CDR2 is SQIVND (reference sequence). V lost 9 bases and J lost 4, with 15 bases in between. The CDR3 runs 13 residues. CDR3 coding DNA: TGTGCCAGCCAGACAGGTACGGTCACTGAAGCTTTCTTT. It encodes CASQTGTVTEAFF.

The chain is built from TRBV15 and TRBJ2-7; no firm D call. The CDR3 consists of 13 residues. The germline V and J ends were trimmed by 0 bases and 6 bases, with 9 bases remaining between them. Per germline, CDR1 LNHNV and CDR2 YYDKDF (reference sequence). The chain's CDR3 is CATSRDRSSEQYF. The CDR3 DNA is TGTGCCACCAGCAGAGATCGCAGCTCCGAGCAGTACTTC.

For the CDR3, the DNA is TGTGCCAGCAGCTTGGGCCCCTGGGGTTCCGACGAGCAGTACTTC. This codes for CASSLGPWGSDEQYF. V is TRBV5-4 and J is TRBJ2-7; D ambiguous. The ends were cut back, 0 bases at V and 5 bases at J, with 15 bases in the middle. Germline V CDR1 and CDR2: SGHNT, YYREEE (reference sequence). The CDR3 runs to 15 residues.

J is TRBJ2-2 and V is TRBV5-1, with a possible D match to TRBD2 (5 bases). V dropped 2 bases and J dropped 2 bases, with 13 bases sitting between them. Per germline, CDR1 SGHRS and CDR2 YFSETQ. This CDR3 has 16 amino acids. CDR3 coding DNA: TGCGCCAGCAGCTTAGGAGGCACACCAAACACCGGGGAGCTGTTTTTT. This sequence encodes CASSLGGTPNTGELFF. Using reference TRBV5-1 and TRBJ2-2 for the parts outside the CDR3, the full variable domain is KAGVTQTPRYLIKTRGQQVTLSCSPISGHRSVSWYQQTPGQGLQFLFEYFSETQRNKGNFPGRFSGRQFSNSRSEMNVSTLELGDSALYLCASSLGGTPNTGELFFGEGSRLTVL.

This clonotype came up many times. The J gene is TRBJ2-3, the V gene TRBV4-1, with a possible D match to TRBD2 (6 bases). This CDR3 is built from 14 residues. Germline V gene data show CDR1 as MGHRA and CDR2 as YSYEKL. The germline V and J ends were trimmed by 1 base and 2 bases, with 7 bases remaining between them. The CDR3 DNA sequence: TGCGCCAGCAGCCAAGCGGGGGACACAGATACGCAGTATTTT. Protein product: CASSQAGDTDTQYF.

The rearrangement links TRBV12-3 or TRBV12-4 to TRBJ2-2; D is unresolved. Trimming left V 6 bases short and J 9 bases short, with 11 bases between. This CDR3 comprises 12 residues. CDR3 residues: CASSFIPRELFF. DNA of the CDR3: TGTGCCAGCAGCTTTATTCCTCGGGAGCTGTTTTTT.

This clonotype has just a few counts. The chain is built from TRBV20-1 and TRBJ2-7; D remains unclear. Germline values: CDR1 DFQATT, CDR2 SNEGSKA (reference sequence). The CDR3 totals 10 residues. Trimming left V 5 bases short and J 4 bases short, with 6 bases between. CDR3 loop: CSAFDYEQYF. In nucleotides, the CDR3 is TGCAGTGCTTTTGATTACGAGCAGTACTTC.

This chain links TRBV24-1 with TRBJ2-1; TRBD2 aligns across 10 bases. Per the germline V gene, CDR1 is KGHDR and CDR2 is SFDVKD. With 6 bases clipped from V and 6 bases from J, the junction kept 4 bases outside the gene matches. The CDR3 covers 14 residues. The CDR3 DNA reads TGTGCCACCAGTCCGGGACTAGCGATCAATGAGCAGTTCTTC. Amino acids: CATSPGLAINEQFF.

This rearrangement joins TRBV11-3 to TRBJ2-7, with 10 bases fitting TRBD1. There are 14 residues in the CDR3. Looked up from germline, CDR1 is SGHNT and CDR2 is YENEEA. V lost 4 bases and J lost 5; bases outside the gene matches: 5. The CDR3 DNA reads TGTGCCAGCAGCTGGGACAGGGGATACGACGAGCAGTACTTC. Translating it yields CASSWDRGYDEQYF.

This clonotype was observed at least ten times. The CDR3 is CSARGRNTGELFF. In DNA form, the CDR3 reads TGCAGTGCTAGAGGCAGAAACACCGGGGAGCTGTTTTTT. This chain connects TRBV20-1 to TRBJ2-2; D call uncertain. Trimming removed 1 base at V and 2 bases at J, with 5 bases between. Germline CDR1 is DFQATT and CDR2 is SNEGSKA (reference sequence). The CDR3 has 13 residues.

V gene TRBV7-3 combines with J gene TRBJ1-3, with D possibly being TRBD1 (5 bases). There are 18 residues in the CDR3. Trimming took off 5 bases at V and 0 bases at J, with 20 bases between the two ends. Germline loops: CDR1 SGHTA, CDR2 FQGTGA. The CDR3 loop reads CASSPGRAPTGSGNTIYF. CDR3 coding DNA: TGTGCCAGCAGCCCGGGACGGGCCCCGACGGGCTCTGGAAACACCATATATTTT.

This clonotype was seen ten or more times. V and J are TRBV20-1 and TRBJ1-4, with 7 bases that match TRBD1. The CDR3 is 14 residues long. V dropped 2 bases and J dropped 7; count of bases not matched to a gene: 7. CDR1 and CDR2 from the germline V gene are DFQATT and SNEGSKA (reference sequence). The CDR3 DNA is TGCAGTGCTAGAACAGGGGTTAGCGGTGAAAAACTGTTTTTT. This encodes CSARTGVSGEKLFF.

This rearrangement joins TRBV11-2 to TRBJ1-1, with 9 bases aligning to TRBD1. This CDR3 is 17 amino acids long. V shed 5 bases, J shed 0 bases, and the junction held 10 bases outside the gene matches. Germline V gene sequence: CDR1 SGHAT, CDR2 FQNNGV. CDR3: CASSPSYRGPVNTEAFF. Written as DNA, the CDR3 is TGTGCCAGCAGCCCATCGTACAGGGGGCCTGTGAACACTGAAGCTTTCTTT.

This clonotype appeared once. The CDR3 bases are TGTGCCACCAGGGGGACTAGCGGGCACCAAGAGACCCAGTACTTC. Translating it yields CATRGTSGHQETQYF. V and J are TRBV15 and TRBJ2-5; the match to TRBD2 covers 12 bases. From germline, CDR1 is LNHNV and CDR2 YYDKDF (reference sequence). V lost 6 bases, J lost 0 bases, and 2 bases stayed unmatched. The CDR3 is 15 amino acids.

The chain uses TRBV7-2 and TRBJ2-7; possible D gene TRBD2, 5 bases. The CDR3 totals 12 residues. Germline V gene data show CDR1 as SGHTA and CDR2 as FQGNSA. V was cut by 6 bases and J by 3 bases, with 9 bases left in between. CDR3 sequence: CASSSDFYEQYF. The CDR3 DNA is TGTGCCAGCAGTTCGGACTTCTACGAGCAGTACTTC.